The clone carrying this T cell receptor (beta chain) was counted a few times. The antigen is not known. This specimen comes from a study of post-analysis software for immune sequencing data. As for the study in general: The disease courses covered relapsing-remitting, secondary progressive and progressive-relapsing multiple sclerosis. Whole-study findings and limits: Controls showed significantly higher normalized Chao1 diversity than did multiple sclerosis patients. Co-batched samples clustered tightly together by F measure. Controls showed lower frequencies than patients for 4 or 5 TRBV segments, and TRBV5-6, TRBV5-1 and TRBV20-1 were among these.

Included in the TCR beta cDNA libraries were unique molecular identifiers. It was from roughly 1.1 to 9.2 million T cells that some 460,000 cDNA molecules came. MiXCR, run by TCRdb on the PCR reads, gives a single entry per CDR3 protein. The top ten clones hold approximately 5% of a sample with approximately 770,000 distinct CDR3 sequences, 35% to 55% of them seen once. Looked up from germline, CDR1 is DFQATT and CDR2 is SNEGSKA (reference sequence). CDR3 size: 16 residues. With 5 bases clipped from V and 2 bases from J, the junction kept 15 bases outside the gene matches. Sequenced: blood. The TCR comes from a girl aged 5 to 17 with multiple sclerosis. The genes are TRBV20-1 and TRBJ2-7; 7 bases are shared with TRBD1. The CDR3: CSAQDRDGASPYEQYF. Written as DNA, the CDR3 is TGCAGTGCTCAAGACAGGGACGGGGCGTCGCCCTACGAGCAGTACTTC.